The next 23 T cell receptor beta chains were all read from a single sample in a study of T cell repertoires in ileal Crohn's disease. Time point: neoterminal ileum biopsy at postoperative endoscopy, about 6 months after surgery. The assay was immunoSEQ multiplex PCR, and TCRdb's table has in-frame clones only and misses some. The table has about 13,000 clones, roughly 80% seen once; the top ten hold roughly 15%. Sequencing was carried out using ileal tissue. These receptors came from an adult with Crohn's disease.

This sequence joins TRBV19 and TRBJ1-1, with no clear D. The CDR3 runs 14 residues. Germline CDR1 is LNHDA and CDR2 is SQIVND (reference sequence). Between the trimmed V and J ends, which lost 6 bases and 1 base, there was a span of 12 bases. The CDR3 nucleotides are TGTGCCAGTAGCATTCGGGGTGGGAACACTGAAGCTTTCTTT. Translation gives CASSIRGGNTEAFF.

The chain employs TRBV19 and TRBJ1-6; 8 bases align to TRBD1. The germline CDR1 and CDR2 sequences are LNHDA and SQIVND (reference sequence). V dropped 5 bases and J dropped 7; count of bases not matched to a gene: 4. The length of the CDR3 is 14 residues. CDR3 sequence: CASSGQGRNSPLHF. The CDR3 bases are TGTGCCAGTAGTGGACAGGGTAGGAATTCACCCCTCCACTTT.

The genes are TRBV6-5 and TRBJ1-5, with D perhaps TRBD1 (5 bases). Germline V lookup: CDR1 MNHEY, CDR2 SVGAGI. CDR3 length: 15 amino acids. The V end was cut by 6 bases, the J end by 0 bases, with 12 bases between. This chain's CDR3 is CASRIREYSNQPQHF. The DNA for the CDR3 is TGTGCCAGCAGGATCAGGGAATATAGCAATCAGCCCCAGCATTTT.

This clone was counted between two and nine times. V gene TRBV7-3 combines with J gene TRBJ2-3; TRBD2 matches 8 bases. The germline gives CDR1 SGHTA, CDR2 FQGTGA. This CDR3 spans 15 amino acids. After removal of 5 bases from V and 6 bases from J, the junction contained 10 bases not matched to a gene. The CDR3 DNA reads as TGTGCCAGCAGCCAACGCGGGGGGAATCTGGATACGCAGTATTTT. Protein sequence: CASSQRGGNLDTQYF.

This chain links TRBV6-5 with TRBJ1-1; the D is unclear. The CDR3 length is 14 residues. The V gene's germline CDR1 is MNHEY and CDR2 SVGAGI. Between the trimmed V and J ends, which lost 5 bases and 1 base, there was a span of 11 bases. CDR3 sequence (DNA): TGTGCCAGCAGTCCCTCGACACGGAACACTGAAGCTTTCTTT. Protein sequence: CASSPSTRNTEAFF.

This clone was recorded a few times. The rearrangement uses TRBV20-1 and TRBJ1-2; possible D gene TRBD1, 6 bases. Trimming took off 3 bases at V and 9 bases at J, with 11 bases between the two ends. Germline assignment: CDR1 DFQATT and CDR2 SNEGSKA (reference sequence). This CDR3 is 11 amino acids long. CDR3 nucleotide sequence: TGCAGTGCTAGGGGGGCGCCTAGCTACACCTTC. It encodes CSARGAPSYTF.

This chain's CDR3 is CASSPQGGEQFF. The DNA of the CDR3 is TGTGCCAGCAGCCCACAGGGTGGTGAGCAGTTCTTC. This chain uses TRBV7-2 with TRBJ2-1; D may be TRBD1 (6 bases). Trimming stripped 5 bases from V and 9 bases from J, with 11 bases between. The CDR3 totals 12 residues. CDR1 SGHTA and CDR2 FQGNSA come from the germline V gene.

The gene calls are TRBV9 and TRBJ2-7; D perhaps matches TRBD2 (5 bases). V gave up 3 bases and J gave up 3 bases, with 13 bases separating them. CDR1 and CDR2 (germline): SGDLS, YYNGEE. The CDR3 consists of 14 residues. CDR3: CASSATLAGYEQYF. DNA of the CDR3: TGTGCCAGCAGCGCCACCCTTGCGGGCTACGAGCAGTACTTC.

J is TRBJ1-6 and V is TRBV7-9, with 10 bases that match TRBD1. J gave up 10 bases and V 6 bases, and 6 bases lay outside the gene matches. Germline lookup yields CDR1 SEHNR and CDR2 FQNEAQ (reference sequence). The CDR3 length is 14 residues. The CDR3 loop reads CASSSTGGLSPLHF. The CDR3 DNA reads TGTGCCAGCAGTTCGACAGGGGGCTTATCACCCCTCCACTTT.

This clone was seen a handful of times. The genes are TRBV7-9 and TRBJ2-5; no reliable D call. The J call is uncertain, as TRBJ2-7 better fits the DNA end. This CDR3 has 14 amino acids. From germline, CDR1 is SEHNR and CDR2 FQNEAQ (reference sequence). CDR3 loop: CASSLPHSPYEQYF. In DNA form, the CDR3 reads TGTGCCAGCAGCTTACCCCACAGTCCCTACGAGCAGTACTTC.

The chain couples TRBV4-2 to TRBJ1-3, with TRBD1 matching 8 bases. CDR1 and CDR2 from the germline V gene are LGHNA and YNFKEQ. After removal of 0 bases from V and 0 bases from J, the junction contained 16 bases not matched to a gene. The CDR3 consists of 21 residues. The CDR3 loop is CASSQERPAGGLLTSGNTIYF. Written as DNA, the CDR3 is TGTGCCAGCAGCCAAGAAAGGCCGGCAGGGGGCCTCCTCACCTCTGGAAACACCATATATTTT.

This clone is a singleton in its sample. The CDR3 loop is CASSEIGGDALYNEQFF. CDR3 nucleotide sequence: TGTGCCAGCAGTGAAATCGGAGGGGACGCGCTTTACAATGAGCAGTTCTTC. The chain has TRBV6-1 and TRBJ2-1; TRBD2 might be the D (6 bases). From germline, CDR1 is MNHNS and CDR2 SASEGT. The germline V and J ends were trimmed by 2 bases and 4 bases, with 18 bases remaining between them. The CDR3 spans 17 residues.

The gene calls are TRBV5-1 and TRBJ1-1, with TRBD1 matching over 8 bases. With V trimmed by 0 bases and J by 6 bases, 1 base remained unmatched. Germline V gene lookup returns CDR1 SGHRS and CDR2 YFSETQ. CDR3 length equals 13 residues. CDR3 sequence reads: CASSLEQGAEAFF. The CDR3 region has the DNA TGCGCCAGCAGCTTGGAACAGGGGGCTGAAGCTTTCTTT.

The chain links TRBV18 to TRBJ2-1; D might be TRBD2 (7 bases). The V gene lost 3 bases and the J gene lost 6 bases, with 15 bases spanning the gap. The CDR3 is 15 amino acids. Germline V gene sequence: CDR1 KGHSH, CDR2 LQKENI. The CDR3, as DNA: TGTGCCAGCTCACCCGGAGGGGGGGCCCCCAATGAGCAGTTCTTC. Protein product: CASSPGGGAPNEQFF.

V and J are TRBV5-1 and TRBJ2-2; no firm D call. The CDR3 length is 15 residues. Looked up from germline, CDR1 is SGHRS and CDR2 is YFSETQ. Trimming pared 6 bases from V and 0 bases from J, leaving 12 bases between. CDR3 DNA: TGCGCCAGCACGGGTGGCGCGACGAACACCGGGGAGCTGTTTTTT. Its protein product is CASTGGATNTGELFF.

The V call is TRBV28, the J call TRBJ1-1; 8 nucleotides align to TRBD1. V lost 2 bases, J lost 4 bases, and 3 bases stayed unmatched. Germline CDR1 MDHEN, CDR2 SYDVKM. CDR3 length: 14 amino acids. The CDR3 loop reads CASSLQGAATEAFF. The CDR3 DNA is TGTGCCAGCAGTTTACAGGGGGCGGCCACTGAAGCTTTCTTT.

By its share, this clone is medium-sized. The chain carries TRBV6-6 and TRBJ1-1; D perhaps matches TRBD1 (5 bases). V was cut by 0 bases and J by 1 base, with 12 bases left in between. The CDR3 consists of 16 residues. Germline loops: CDR1 MNHNY, CDR2 SVGAGI (reference sequence). CDR3 nucleotide sequence: TGTGCCAGCAGTTACTCGACCCAGGGAGGGAACACTGAAGCTTTCTTT. The encoded protein is CASSYSTQGGNTEAFF.

With respect to this clone: Additional DNA sequences in this sample encode the identical CDR3. The genes are TRBV6-5 and TRBJ2-2, with a tentative D call TRBD1 (5 bases). The V end lost 8 bases, the J end lost 5 bases, and 15 bases lay between the germline ends. Germline V gene data show CDR1 as MNHEY and CDR2 as SVGAGI. This CDR3 spans 14 amino acids. In nucleotides, the CDR3 is TGTGCCAGCTCAGGGATGAGGATAACCGGGGAGCTGTTTTTT. It is translated as CASSGMRITGELFF.

The chain couples TRBV9 to TRBJ2-1; no clear D. Deletions cut 4 bases from V and 5 bases from J, with 16 bases between. CDR1 SGDLS and CDR2 YYNGEE come from the germline V gene. This CDR3 comprises 15 residues. The CDR3 region has the DNA TGTGCCAGCAGCCCCCAGCTGGGCGCCAACAATGAGCAGTTCTTC. This encodes CASSPQLGANNEQFF.

The chain is built from TRBV19 and TRBJ1-2; tentatively, D is TRBD1 (5 bases). This CDR3 comprises 14 residues. The germline V gene has CDR1 LNHDA and CDR2 SQIVND (reference sequence). The V end was cut by 0 bases, the J end by 7 bases, with 12 bases between. The CDR3 loop reads CASSIDSGVAGYTF. The CDR3 DNA follows: TGTGCCAGTAGTATAGATTCGGGGGTTGCTGGCTACACCTTC. The whole variable domain, remainder taken from reference TRBV19 and TRBJ1-2, is DGGITQSPKYLFRKEGQNVTLSCEQNLNHDAMYWYRQDPGQGLRLIYYSQIVNDFQKGDIAEGYSVSREKKESFPLTVTSAQKNPTAFYLCASSIDSGVAGYTFGSGTRLTVV.

Worth noting for this clone: One end of the junction fails to match germline, which may point to a read error. The chain has TRBV7-7 and TRBJ2-7, with 10 bases fitting TRBD1. This CDR3 is built from 15 residues. Per the germline V gene, CDR1 is SSHAT and CDR2 is FNYEAQ (reference sequence). The DNA for the CDR3 is TGTGCTAGCAGCGAGCGCGGGACAGGGGTCCACGAGCAGTACTTC. It specifies CASSERGTGVHEQYF.

V and J are TRBV13 and TRBJ2-2; 10 nucleotides line up with TRBD1. The junction had 13 bases not matched to a gene; V was cut back by 5 bases and J by 4 bases. The CDR3 runs 18 residues. From germline, CDR1 is PRHDT and CDR2 FYEKMQ (reference sequence). This CDR3 is CASSEDRGISAGTGELFF. In DNA, the CDR3 is TGTGCCAGCAGCGAGGACAGGGGGATATCGGCAGGCACCGGGGAGCTGTTTTTT.

The V and J genes are TRBV19 and TRBJ2-2; 14 nucleotides line up with TRBD2. CDR1 is LNHDA, CDR2 SQIVND, per germline (reference sequence). V trimming: 8 bases; J trimming: 6 bases; junction bases outside the gene matches: 5. The CDR3 length is 15 residues. DNA for the CDR3: TGTGCCAGTCTGAGACTAGCGGGAGGGGCCGGGGAGCTGTTTTTT. Protein sequence: CASLRLAGGAGELFF.